This T cell receptor (beta chain) comes out of a study of blood T cell repertoires in COVID-19. As for the study in general: The United States, Italy and Spain were the sources of the acute and convalescent COVID-19 samples. Sources were T cells, B-cell-depleted T cells, or PBMCs; the material itself was cDNA or gDNA.

Using immunoSEQ multiplex PCR, the repertoire was profiled, and TCRdb retains in-frame clones only, with some absent. The sample has 130,000 or so clones, around 83% seen once. Participants, about 18 to 90 years old, spanned around 25 US areas. Symptom resolution, clearance, or two negative PCRs marked donors in Cohort 3 as recovered. The germline V gene encodes CDR1 SGHDN and CDR2 FVKESK. This CDR3 has 20 residues. Losses at the gene ends were 0 bases for V and 0 bases for J; bases not matched to a gene: 13. Specimen: PBMCs or T cells enriched from blood (not recorded which). This sequence was found in a man under 40 who had recovered from COVID-19. The J gene is TRBJ2-3, the V gene TRBV14; TRBD2 agrees at 9 bases. CDR3 amino acids: CASSQDRRIAGAESTDTQYF. The CDR3 DNA follows: TGTGCCAGCAGCCAAGATCGGAGAATAGCGGGGGCCGAAAGCACAGATACGCAGTATTTT.